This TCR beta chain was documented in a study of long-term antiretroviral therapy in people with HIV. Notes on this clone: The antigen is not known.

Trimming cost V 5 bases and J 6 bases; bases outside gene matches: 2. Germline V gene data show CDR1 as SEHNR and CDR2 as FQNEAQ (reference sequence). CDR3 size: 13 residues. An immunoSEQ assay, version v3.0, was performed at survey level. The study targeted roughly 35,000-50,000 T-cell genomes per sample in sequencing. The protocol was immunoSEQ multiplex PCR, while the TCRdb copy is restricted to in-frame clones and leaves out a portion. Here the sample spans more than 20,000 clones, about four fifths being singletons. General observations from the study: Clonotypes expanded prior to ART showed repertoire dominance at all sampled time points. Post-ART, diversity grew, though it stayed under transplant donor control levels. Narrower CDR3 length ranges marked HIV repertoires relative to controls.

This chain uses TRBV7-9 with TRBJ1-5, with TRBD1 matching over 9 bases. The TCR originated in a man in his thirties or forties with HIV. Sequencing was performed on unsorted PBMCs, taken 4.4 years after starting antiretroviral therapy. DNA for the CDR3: TGTGCCAGCAGCAGGGACAGGGCTCAGCCCCAGCATTTT. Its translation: CASSRDRAQPQHF.